The 13 T cell receptor beta chains given below trace back to one sample, sequenced in a study of CD8 T cells in Susac syndrome (dated by TCRdb to about 2019). The library relied on the immunoSEQ multiplex PCR assay. RNA was extracted using the RNeasy kit, and roughly 0.5 to 1 microgram was reverse transcribed with random hexamers. TCRdb's own reprocessing of the public reads used fastp at Q25 and MiXCR and kept productive beta chains. For every CDR3 protein sequence, its rows merge into one entry that carries the most common genes and DNA. This sample has about 170,000 distinct CDR3 sequences in its table, and about 96% of those were observed once. Together, the top ten hold approximately 0.12% of the sample. The sequencing input was CD4+ T cells from PBMCs. These receptors were collected from a human donor with Susac syndrome.

The rearrangement links TRBV7-3 to TRBJ2-3; the match to TRBD2 covers 9 bases. V shed 5 bases and J 11 bases; nucleotides not matched to a gene: 11. CDR3 length: 14 residues. The germline V gene has CDR1 SGHTA and CDR2 FQGTGA. CDR3 loop: CASSPGTSPSEQYF. In DNA form, the CDR3 reads TGTGCCAGCAGCCCAGGGACTAGCCCCTCTGAGCAGTATTTT. Together with reference TRBV7-3 and TRBJ2-3, the CDR3 gives the full variable domain: GAGVSQTPSNKVTEKGKYVELRCDPISGHTALYWYRQSLGQGPEFLIYFQGTGAADDSGLPNDRFFAVRPEGSVSTLKIQRTERGDSAVYLCASSPGTSPSEQYFGPGTRLTVL.

V is TRBV19 and J is TRBJ1-2; D is perhaps TRBD1 (5 bases). The CDR3 is 13 residues long. Germline V lookup: CDR1 LNHDA, CDR2 SQIVND (reference sequence). The ends were cut back, 3 bases at V and 4 bases at J, with 9 bases in the middle. The CDR3 DNA is TGTGCCAGTAGTATCAACGGGGGCTATGGCTACACCTTC. It translates to CASSINGGYGYTF.

The V gene is TRBV12-3 or TRBV12-4, the J gene TRBJ1-6; 9 bases fit TRBD1. The ends lost 6 bases at V and 5 bases at J; junction bases unmatched: 5. The CDR3 consists of 15 residues. CDR3 in amino acids: CASREQGADNSPLHF. CDR3 sequence (DNA): TGTGCCAGCAGGGAACAGGGGGCTGATAATTCACCCCTCCACTTT.

The J gene is TRBJ2-3, the V gene TRBV15; 9 bases fit TRBD2. The CDR3 sequence is 14 residues long. Losses at the gene ends were 5 bases for V and 5 bases for J; bases not matched to a gene: 5. The germline V gene has CDR1 LNHNV and CDR2 YYDKDF (reference sequence). CDR3 sequence reads: CATSLAGVGDTQYF. The CDR3 nucleotides are TGTGCCACCAGCTTAGCGGGAGTAGGAGATACGCAGTATTTT. Full variable domain (outside the CDR3, taken from reference TRBV15 and TRBJ2-3): DAMVIQNPRYQVTQFGKPVTLSCSQTLNHNVMYWYQQKSSQAPKLLFHYYDKDFNNEADTPDNFQSRRPNTSFCFLDIRSPGLGDTAMYLCATSLAGVGDTQYFGPGTRLTVL.

The chain couples TRBV5-1 to TRBJ2-7; 7 bases match TRBD2. The CDR3 spans 14 residues. Trimming took 4 bases from V and 6 from J; bases not matched to a gene: 10. The germline V gene has CDR1 SGHRS and CDR2 YFSETQ. The CDR3 reads CASSLAGVSGEQYF. CDR3 DNA: TGCGCCAGCAGCCTTGCGGGAGTATCGGGCGAGCAGTACTTC. The full variable domain, with the rest looked up from reference TRBV5-1 and TRBJ2-7, is KAGVTQTPRYLIKTRGQQVTLSCSPISGHRSVSWYQQTPGQGLQFLFEYFSETQRNKGNFPGRFSGRQFSNSRSEMNVSTLELGDSALYLCASSLAGVSGEQYFGPGTRLTVT.

This sequence joins TRBV6-2 or TRBV6-3 and TRBJ1-1; D possibly corresponds to TRBD1 (6 bases). Per the germline V gene, CDR1 is MNHEY and CDR2 is SVGEGT. CDR3 size: 14 residues. The V and J ends lost 8 bases and 1 base respectively, with 14 bases between them. CDR3 sequence: CASCMGHPNTEAFF. CDR3 DNA: TGTGCCAGCTGCATGGGACATCCGAACACTGAAGCTTTCTTT.

The chain links TRBV15 to TRBJ2-7, with 11 nucleotides matching TRBD2. V gave up 0 bases and J gave up 4 bases; unmatched junction bases: 5. The length of the CDR3 is 16 residues. The germline V gene encodes CDR1 LNHNV and CDR2 YYDKDF (reference sequence). The CDR3 here is CATSRDLRLAGYEQYF. DNA for the CDR3: TGTGCCACCAGCAGAGATCTTAGACTAGCGGGATACGAGCAGTACTTC.

The chain uses TRBV6-5 and TRBJ2-7, with TRBD1 identical over 9 bases. This CDR3 is built from 18 residues. CDR1 is MNHEY, CDR2 SVGAGI, per germline. V gave up 2 bases and J gave up 2 bases; unmatched junction bases: 13. In nucleotides, the CDR3 is TGTGCCAGCAGTTACGCGAAAACAGGGACAGGGCACCCCTACGAGCAGTACTTC. Amino acid sequence: CASSYAKTGTGHPYEQYF.

The rearrangement links TRBV9 to TRBJ2-4; tentatively, D is TRBD2 (6 bases). V shed 7 bases and J shed 8 bases, with 16 bases lying between them. Germline CDR1 reads SGDLS; CDR2 reads YYNGEE. The CDR3 consists of 13 residues. Here the CDR3 reads CASSGTPRHIQYF. The CDR3, as DNA: TGTGCCAGCTCGGGGACTCCGAGGCACATTCAGTACTTC. The full variable domain, rest sourced from reference TRBV9 and TRBJ2-4, is DSGVTQTPKHLITATGQRVTLRCSPRSGDLSVYWYQQSLDQGLQFLIQYYNGEERAKGNILERFSAQQFPDLHSELNLSSLELGDSALYFCASSGTPRHIQYFGAGTRLSVL.

The chain joins TRBV29-1 to TRBJ2-1; no clear D. There are 11 residues in the CDR3. The V end lost 7 bases, the J end lost 4 bases, and 8 bases lay between the germline ends. In germline, CDR1 is SQVTM, CDR2 ANQGSEA. Here the CDR3 reads CSGRTYNEQFF. For the CDR3, the DNA is TGCAGCGGGCGAACATACAATGAGCAGTTCTTC.

The chain joins TRBV2 to TRBJ2-2, with D possibly being TRBD2 (6 bases). This CDR3 spans 15 amino acids. The germline V and J ends were trimmed by 1 base and 4 bases, with 10 bases remaining between them. From germline, CDR1 is SNHLY and CDR2 FYNNEI. The CDR3 DNA sequence: TGTGCCAGCAGTGAAGTGGTGGGGGGCACCGGGGAGCTGTTTTTT. This translates into CASSEVVGGTGELFF.

Comment on this clonotype: One end of the junction varies from germline; a read error may be responsible. The V gene is TRBV7-7, the J gene TRBJ2-5; no clear D gene. CDR1 and CDR2 from the germline V gene are SSHAT and FNYEAQ (reference sequence). The CDR3 extends over 13 amino acids. The CDR3 DNA follows: TGTGCTAGCAGCTTAGCTGTCCAAGAGACCCAGTACTTC. This translates into CASSLAVQETQYF.

This chain connects TRBV30 to TRBJ1-5, with D hard to call. CDR1 and CDR2 (germline): GTSNPN, SVGIG (reference sequence). Trimming shortened V by 2 bases and J by 10 bases, and 18 bases separated the two germline ends. This CDR3 contains 14 residues. CDR3 region: CAWSNGIPSSPQHF. For the CDR3, the DNA is TGTGCCTGGAGTAACGGGATCCCCAGCAGTCCCCAGCATTTT.